Below, 26 T cell receptor beta chains from the same sample are listed, as sequenced in a study of T cells in Graves' hyperthyroidism and ophthalmopathy. The CDR3 regions of TCR beta were amplified from RNA transcripts. Using the HTBI primer set, a first-round RT-PCR was run on the TCR CDR3. TCRdb redid the calling of the multiplex PCR reads with MiXCR, one entry per CDR3 protein. The sample carries 300,000 to 350,000 distinct CDR3 sequences, roughly 18% recorded once. The specimen was blood. The receptors originated from a woman aged 40 to 50 with Graves' ophthalmopathy.

The J gene is TRBJ1-2, the V gene TRBV12-3 or TRBV12-4; 7 bases fit TRBD1. Losses at the gene ends were 4 bases for V and 8 bases for J; bases not matched to a gene: 19. The CDR3 is 17 residues long. The CDR3 bases are TGTGCCAGCAGTTCAGATCCAACCGGGCAGGGGGTTGGAGGCTACACCTTC. Translated, it gives CASSSDPTGQGVGGYTF.

Ten or more counts support this clonotype. The rearrangement uses TRBV15 and TRBJ2-2, with 8 bases identical to TRBD2. Per the germline V gene, CDR1 is LNHNV and CDR2 is YYDKDF (reference sequence). CDR3 length: 16 residues. The J segment lost 3 bases and the V segment lost 3 bases, leaving 6 bases of the junction unmatched. The CDR3: CATSSEPAGDTGELFF. DNA of the CDR3: TGTGCCACCAGCAGCGAGCCAGCGGGAGACACCGGGGAGCTGTTTTTT.

The rearrangement joins TRBV6-5 to TRBJ2-7, with TRBD2 matching 8 bases. V was clipped by 0 bases and J by 2 bases; unmatched bases: 6. The V gene's germline CDR1 is MNHEY and CDR2 SVGAGI. The CDR3 extends over 16 amino acids. The CDR3 loop reads CASSYSTLAEAYEQYF. CDR3 nucleotide sequence: TGTGCCAGCAGTTACTCGACACTAGCGGAGGCCTACGAGCAGTACTTC.

The CDR3 reads CAWSLSGGRPQHF. In nucleotides, the CDR3 is TGTGCCTGGAGTCTCAGCGGGGGGCGGCCCCAGCATTTT. The chain couples TRBV30 to TRBJ1-5, with a tentative D call TRBD1 (6 bases). The V gene's germline CDR1 is GTSNPN and CDR2 SVGIG (reference sequence). Deletions cut 2 bases from V and 9 bases from J, with 14 bases between. This CDR3 comprises 13 residues.

This clonotype was picked up many times. V and J are TRBV9 and TRBJ1-1; 7 bases map to TRBD1. Trimming took 2 bases from V and 9 from J; bases not matched to a gene: 4. The germline gives CDR1 SGDLS, CDR2 YYNGEE. The CDR3 has 12 amino acids. The CDR3 nucleotides read TGTGCCAGCAGCGTTCGACAGGGAAAAGCTTTCTTT. Translating it yields CASSVRQGKAFF.

This clonotype was seen repeatedly, ten times or more. V is TRBV19 and J is TRBJ1-2; no clear D. The V and J ends lost 5 bases and 7 bases respectively, with 14 bases between them. Germline assignment: CDR1 LNHDA and CDR2 SQIVND (reference sequence). The CDR3 runs 13 residues. This chain's CDR3 is CASSLGLYFGYTF. CDR3 bases: TGTGCCAGTAGTCTAGGATTATACTTTGGCTACACCTTC.

Concerning this clonotype itself: This may be a read error, as it is one base from a much larger clone. The rearrangement links TRBV4-1 to TRBJ2-5; 8 bases fit TRBD1. Losses at the gene ends were 0 bases for V and 5 bases for J; bases not matched to a gene: 5. Per the germline V gene, CDR1 is MGHRA and CDR2 is YSYEKL. The CDR3 sequence is 15 residues long. Written as DNA, the CDR3 is TGCGCCAGCAGCCAAGAGGGACAGGCTGGGGAGACCCAGTACTTC. Translated, it gives CASSQEGQAGETQYF.

Ten or more counts support this clonotype. The gene calls are TRBV20-1 and TRBJ1-1; D is ambiguous. The CDR3 is made up of 13 amino acids. Germline V CDR1 and CDR2: DFQATT, SNEGSKA (reference sequence). V was pared by 1 base and J by 3 bases, with 9 bases between. The CDR3 DNA is TGCAGTGCTAGAGGGACTGCGGACACTGAAGCTTTCTTT. Translating it yields CSARGTADTEAFF.

This clonotype was recorded at least ten times. The CDR3 region is CASSDSANTGELFF. CDR3 in DNA: TGTGCCAGCAGTGACAGCGCGAACACCGGGGAGCTGTTTTTT. The chain recombines TRBV6-4 with TRBJ2-2; D gene unclear. The CDR3 totals 14 residues. Germline CDR1 is MRHNA and CDR2 is SNTAGT. V lost 2 bases, J lost 0 bases, and 4 bases lay in between.

This clonotype showed up many times. The J gene is TRBJ1-5, the V gene TRBV6-4; D not resolved. This CDR3 has 13 residues. V lost 3 bases and J 7 bases, leaving 10 bases between the germline ends. CDR1 MRHNA and CDR2 SNTAGT come from the germline V gene. The CDR3 reads CASSEGSRQPQHF. The CDR3 DNA reads as TGTGCCAGCAGTGAGGGCAGCCGACAGCCCCAGCATTTT.

This clonotype was seen at least ten times. This CDR3 reads CASSLTDSLGELFF. DNA for the CDR3: TGTGCCAGCAGTTTAACGGACAGCCTCGGGGAGCTGTTTTTT. This sequence joins TRBV12-3 or TRBV12-4 and TRBJ2-2, with D maybe TRBD1 (6 bases). V was pared by 2 bases and J by 7 bases, with 11 bases between. The CDR3 runs 14 residues.

The chain combines TRBV29-1 with TRBJ2-5, with 7 bases that match TRBD1. This CDR3 region has 13 residues. The germline gives CDR1 SQVTM, CDR2 ANQGSEA. Trimming removed 3 bases from V and 5 bases from J; junction bases left unmatched: 6. The CDR3, as DNA: TGCAGCGTTGAGGGACAGTCCAGGGAGACCCAGTACTTC. Translated, it gives CSVEGQSRETQYF.

Many counts were recorded for this clonotype. The chain uses TRBV7-2 and TRBJ2-4, with D unclear. This CDR3 is built from 16 residues. Germline-derived CDR1 and CDR2 are SGHTA and FQGNSA. V was clipped by 2 bases and J by 0 bases, with 11 bases between them. CDR3 in DNA: TGTGCCAGCAGCTTACGGACCTTGATAGCCAAAAACATTCAGTACTTC. This translates into CASSLRTLIAKNIQYF.

This clonotype was observed many times. The chain carries TRBV11-2 and TRBJ2-5, with D perhaps TRBD1 or TRBD2 (5 bases each). V was shortened by 4 bases and J by 1 base, with 10 bases between the two germline ends. Germline loops: CDR1 SGHAT, CDR2 FQNNGV. The CDR3 runs to 14 residues. CDR3 bases: TGTGCCAGCAGCTATGGGGGATTCCAAGAGACCCAGTACTTC. Its translation is CASSYGGFQETQYF.

This clonotype was picked up many times. V gene TRBV7-9 combines with J gene TRBJ2-7; 11 positions match TRBD2. The CDR3 loop spans 14 amino acids. J lost 7 bases, V lost 3 bases, and 5 bases had no gene match. Per germline, CDR1 SEHNR and CDR2 FQNEAQ (reference sequence). In nucleotides, the CDR3 is TGTGCCAGCAGCTTTAGACTAGCGGGAAGTGAGCAGTACTTC. Translation gives CASSFRLAGSEQYF. The full variable domain, in which reference TRBV7-9 and TRBJ2-7 provide the parts outside the CDR3, is DTGVSQNPRHKITKRGQNVTFRCDPISEHNRLYWYRQTLGQGPEFLTYFQNEAQLEKSRLLSDRFSAERPKGSFSTLEIQRTEQGDSAMYLCASSFRLAGSEQYFGPGTRLTVT.

This clonotype was recorded at least ten times. CDR3 in amino acids: CATSRGRDAAEQYF. Written as DNA, the CDR3 is TGTGCCACCAGCAGAGGACGGGACGCGGCGGAGCAGTACTTC. The chain employs TRBV15 and TRBJ2-7, with D perhaps given as TRBD1 or TRBD2 (5 bases each). V lost 1 base and J 7 bases, leaving 14 bases between the germline ends. From germline, CDR1 is LNHNV and CDR2 YYDKDF (reference sequence). This CDR3 comprises 14 residues.

The chain employs TRBV24-1 and TRBJ2-7; 8 bases fit TRBD2. CDR1 KGHDR and CDR2 SFDVKD come from the germline V gene. This CDR3 region has 13 residues. V was clipped by 4 bases and J by 5 bases; unmatched bases: 3. For the CDR3, the DNA is TGTGCCACCAGTGAGGGGACTAGGGACGAGCAGTACTTC. The encoded protein is CATSEGTRDEQYF.

This clonotype was observed a handful of times. J is TRBJ2-2 and V is TRBV12-3 or TRBV12-4, with D perhaps matching TRBD2 (6 bases). Deletions cut 3 bases from V and 14 bases from J, with 16 bases between. The CDR3 contains 13 residues. In nucleotides, the CDR3 is TGTGCCAGCAGTTTCGAGAACACCGGGGGACTGTTTTTT. It codes for CASSFENTGGLFF.

The sample holds a few counts of this clonotype. The junction and the germline gene differ at one end; a read error may be behind it. The V call is TRBV20-1, the J call TRBJ1-2; 10 nucleotides line up with TRBD1. The V gene's germline CDR1 is DFQATT and CDR2 SNEGSKA (reference sequence). CDR3 length: 12 residues. The chain's CDR3 is CSAVDRGQGYIF. The DNA of the CDR3 is TGCAGTGCTGTCGACAGGGGGCAAGGCTACATCTTC.

This clonotype was detected ten times or more. This chain uses TRBV29-1 with TRBJ1-1; 8 bases agree with TRBD1. CDR1 SQVTM and CDR2 ANQGSEA come from the germline V gene. Losses at the gene ends were 7 bases for V and 0 bases for J; bases not matched to a gene: 4. The CDR3 has 13 amino acids. DNA for the CDR3: TGCAGCGGTGTACAGGGGGTGAACACTGAAGCTTTCTTT. It encodes CSGVQGVNTEAFF.

This sequence joins TRBV12-3 or TRBV12-4 and TRBJ1-2; D is unresolved. This CDR3 has 13 residues. Trimming removed 5 bases from V and 2 bases from J, with 9 bases in between. CDR3 region: CASSIGGNYGYTF. DNA of the CDR3: TGTGCCAGCAGTATAGGAGGGAACTATGGCTACACCTTC.

This clonotype appeared many times. The gene calls are TRBV20-1 and TRBJ2-7; D is tentatively TRBD1 or TRBD2 (5 bases each). Trimming left V 2 bases short and J 7 bases short, with 15 bases between. The CDR3 runs to 13 residues. Germline loops: CDR1 DFQATT, CDR2 SNEGSKA (reference sequence). The CDR3 DNA sequence: TGCAGTGCTAGACGACGCCCCGAGGGGGAGCAGTACTTC. This sequence encodes CSARRRPEGEQYF.

The rearrangement uses TRBV29-1 and TRBJ2-7; D is tentatively TRBD1 or TRBD2 (5 bases each). The germline V gene encodes CDR1 SQVTM and CDR2 ANQGSEA. V was shortened by 3 bases and J by 3 bases, with 18 bases between the two germline ends. CDR3 length: 15 amino acids. CDR3 sequence reads: CSVEITGQGNYEQYF. CDR3 nucleotides: TGCAGCGTTGAGATAACGGGGCAGGGAAACTACGAGCAGTACTTC.

In its sample, this clonotype was seen many times. The chain recombines TRBV28 with TRBJ1-5; D gene ambiguous. Germline CDR1 and CDR2: MDHEN and SYDVKM. The CDR3 length is 16 residues. Between the trimmed V and J ends, which lost 6 bases and 4 bases, there was a span of 19 bases. DNA of the CDR3: TGTGCCAGCAGCCCCCCTAGTGGGGTAATAAATCAGCCCCAGCATTTT. Amino acids: CASSPPSGVINQPQHF.

Many counts were recorded for this clonotype. The V call is TRBV10-2, the J call TRBJ1-6; TRBD1 aligns across 7 bases. V lost 1 base, J lost 9 bases, and 3 bases stayed unmatched. The CDR3 loop spans 14 amino acids. From germline, CDR1 is WSHSY and CDR2 SAAADI. The CDR3 DNA reads as TGCGCCAGCAGTGAGTTGGACAGGAGTTCACCCCTCCACTTT. It specifies CASSELDRSSPLHF.

At least ten counts were recorded for this clonotype. This sequence joins TRBV7-3 and TRBJ1-5; D uncertain. The V and J ends lost 5 bases and 1 base respectively, with 15 bases between them. CDR3 length: 16 residues. In germline, CDR1 is SGHTA, CDR2 FQGTGA. This chain's CDR3 is CASSVKESPSNQPQHF. For the CDR3, the DNA is TGTGCCAGCAGCGTCAAGGAAAGTCCGAGCAATCAGCCCCAGCATTTT. Full variable domain (rest looked up from reference TRBV7-3 and TRBJ1-5): GAGVSQTPSNKVTEKGKYVELRCDPISGHTALYWYRQSLGQGPEFLIYFQGTGAADDSGLPNDRFFAVRPEGSVSTLKIQRTERGDSAVYLCASSVKESPSNQPQHFGDGTRLSIL.